These T cell receptor beta chains were read from a single sample in a study of T-cell memory formation after mild COVID-19. TCRdb fed the 5' RACE reads into MiXCR, producing one record per CDR3 protein. This sample yields around 310,000 distinct CDR3 sequences, of which more than 13% are seen a single time; approximately 22% belongs to the top ten. The sequenced material came from PBMCs or a T cell subset sorted from them (not recorded which). Receptors originate from a man between 18 and 29 years old who had mild COVID-19 (a few samples of this study predate the infection). Cell type and time point are not known. Both conserved end residues are part of each CDR3. Each record gives: clone size, J gene, V gene, D gene, CDR3 protein, CDR3 DNA. A D gene is named only where the DNA matches it firmly. Not all rows give a size; the values are once, few, many and, for expanded clones, a class.

abundance: many; j_gene: TRBJ1-6; v_gene: TRBV4-2; d_gene: -; CDR3aa: CASSPEGAAYNSPLHF; CDR3nt: TGTGCCAGCAGCCCAGAAGGGGCAGCGTATAATTCACCCCTCCACTTT
abundance: -; j_gene: TRBJ1-2; v_gene: TRBV27; d_gene: -; CDR3aa: CASSSQEKLYGYTF; CDR3nt: TGTGCCAGCAGCTCTCAGGAGAAGCTCTATGGCTACACCTTC
abundance: few; j_gene: TRBJ2-3; v_gene: TRBV10-3; d_gene: -; CDR3aa: CAISEFTSQYF; CDR3nt: TGTGCCATCAGTGAGTTCACGTCGCAGTATTTT
abundance: -; j_gene: TRBJ2-1; v_gene: TRBV18; d_gene: -; CDR3aa: CASSPPTYNEQLF; CDR3nt: TGTGCCAGCTCACCACCGACTTACAATGAGCAGTTATTC
abundance: few; j_gene: TRBJ2-5; v_gene: TRBV27; d_gene: -; CDR3aa: CASSPSSIGWTQYF; CDR3nt: TGTGCCAGCAGCCCTTCCTCGATCGGGTGGACCCAGTACTTC
abundance: -; j_gene: TRBJ2-7; v_gene: TRBV20-1; d_gene: TRBD1; CDR3aa: CSAADRVGEQYF; CDR3nt: TGCAGTGCTGCAGACAGGGTAGGGGAGCAGTACTTC
abundance: -; j_gene: TRBJ1-2; v_gene: TRBV2; d_gene: TRBD1; CDR3aa: CASKGDRANYGYTF; CDR3nt: TGTGCCAGCAAAGGCGACAGGGCTAACTATGGCTACACCTTC
abundance: -; j_gene: TRBJ1-2; v_gene: TRBV28; d_gene: -; CDR3aa: CASSTIWTEGHNYGYTF; CDR3nt: TGTGCCAGCAGTACGATATGGACAGAGGGGCATAACTATGGCTACACCTTC
abundance: many; j_gene: TRBJ1-1; v_gene: TRBV5-1; d_gene: -; CDR3aa: CASSPQGNTEAFF; CDR3nt: TGTGCCAGCAGCCCACAGGGTAACACTGAAGCTTTCTTT
abundance: few; j_gene: TRBJ2-5; v_gene: TRBV5-1; d_gene: TRBD1; CDR3aa: CASSKDRTEETQYF; CDR3nt: TGCGCCAGCAGCAAGGACAGGACTGAAGAGACCCAGTACTTC
abundance: many; j_gene: TRBJ2-2; v_gene: TRBV2; d_gene: TRBD2; CDR3aa: CASITAGGSGELFF; CDR3nt: TGTGCCAGCATTACAGCGGGGGGATCGGGGGAGCTGTTTTTT
abundance: -; j_gene: TRBJ2-5; v_gene: TRBV7-8; d_gene: TRBD2; CDR3aa: CASSPVWGEGETQYF; CDR3nt: TGTGCCAGCAGCCCTGTATGGGGGGAGGGAGAGACCCAGTACTTC
abundance: many; j_gene: TRBJ2-7; v_gene: TRBV14; d_gene: -; CDR3aa: CASSQGVVGTYEQYF; CDR3nt: TGTGCCAGCAGTCAAGGAGTCGTAGGGACCTACGAGCAGTACTTC
abundance: many; j_gene: TRBJ2-4; v_gene: TRBV28; d_gene: TRBD2; CDR3aa: CASSRRGLAGVLAKNIQYF; CDR3nt: TGTGCCAGCAGCCGACGGGGACTAGCGGGGGTTTTAGCCAAAAACATTCAGTACTTC
abundance: -; j_gene: TRBJ2-3; v_gene: TRBV11-2; d_gene: -; CDR3aa: CASSLAGAEDTQYF; CDR3nt: TGTGCCAGCAGCTTGGCGGGGGCCGAAGATACGCAGTATTTT
abundance: -; j_gene: TRBJ2-3; v_gene: TRBV18; d_gene: TRBD2; CDR3aa: CASSQTSGGTDTQYF; CDR3nt: TGTGCCAGCTCACAGACTAGCGGGGGCACAGATACGCAGTATTTT
abundance: many; j_gene: TRBJ1-5; v_gene: TRBV18; d_gene: -; CDR3aa: CASSPSGRYSNQPQHF; CDR3nt: TGTGCCAGCTCACCCTCCGGACGGTATAGCAATCAGCCCCAGCATTTT
abundance: few; j_gene: TRBJ1-1; v_gene: TRBV18; d_gene: -; CDR3aa: CASSPRLSNTEAFF; CDR3nt: TGTGCCAGCTCACCACGACTGAGCAACACTGAAGCTTTCTTT
abundance: few; j_gene: TRBJ1-1; v_gene: TRBV20-1; d_gene: -; CDR3aa: CSARGGGENTEAFF; CDR3nt: TGCAGTGCTAGAGGGGGCGGGGAAAACACTGAAGCTTTCTTT
abundance: few; j_gene: TRBJ2-5; v_gene: TRBV7-6; d_gene: TRBD2; CDR3aa: CASSLVGSGGSETQYF; CDR3nt: TGTGCCAGCAGCTTAGTTGGTAGCGGGGGGTCAGAGACCCAGTACTTC
abundance: -; j_gene: TRBJ2-1; v_gene: TRBV24-1; d_gene: -; CDR3aa: CATSDGGGHSYNEQFF; CDR3nt: TGTGCCACCAGTGATGGGGGGGGGCACTCCTACAATGAGCAGTTCTTC
abundance: many; j_gene: TRBJ1-3; v_gene: TRBV4-3; d_gene: -; CDR3aa: CASLRRGGNTIYF; CDR3nt: TGCGCCAGCCTCCGGAGGGGTGGAAACACCATATATTTT
abundance: few; j_gene: TRBJ1-2; v_gene: TRBV12-3/TRBV12-4; d_gene: -; CDR3aa: CASSPEPILGYTF; CDR3nt: TGTGCCAGCAGCCCTGAACCCATCCTTGGCTACACCTTC
abundance: few; j_gene: TRBJ2-7; v_gene: TRBV7-2; d_gene: TRBD2; CDR3aa: CASSPVGTSGFEQYF; CDR3nt: TGTGCCAGCAGCCCCGTCGGGACTAGTGGCTTCGAGCAGTACTTC
abundance: many; j_gene: TRBJ2-2; v_gene: TRBV4-1; d_gene: -; CDR3aa: CASSQPYGTEDTGELFF; CDR3nt: TGCGCCAGCAGCCAACCGTACGGGACGGAAGACACCGGGGAGCTGTTTTTT
abundance: -; j_gene: TRBJ2-2; v_gene: TRBV4-2; d_gene: TRBD1; CDR3aa: CASSQGTGANTGELFF; CDR3nt: TGTGCCAGCAGCCAGGGGACAGGGGCAAACACCGGGGAGCTGTTTTTT
abundance: few; j_gene: TRBJ2-5; v_gene: TRBV7-2; d_gene: -; CDR3aa: CASSFMRARGWVETQYF; CDR3nt: TGTGCCAGCAGCTTTATGCGGGCTAGAGGGTGGGTAGAGACCCAGTACTTC
abundance: -; j_gene: TRBJ2-2; v_gene: TRBV29-1; d_gene: TRBD2; CDR3aa: CSVGTSGGRNTGELFF; CDR3nt: TGCAGCGTCGGGACTAGCGGGGGCCGGAACACCGGGGAGCTGTTTTTT
abundance: -; j_gene: TRBJ2-1; v_gene: TRBV27; d_gene: -; CDR3aa: CASSHRGQWFF; CDR3nt: TGTGCCAGCAGCCATAGGGGACAATGGTTCTTC
abundance: few; j_gene: TRBJ1-1; v_gene: TRBV9; d_gene: -; CDR3aa: CASSAGAGLGLGAFF; CDR3nt: TGTGCCAGCAGCGCCGGGGCGGGATTGGGGCTCGGCGCTTTCTTT
abundance: many; j_gene: TRBJ2-7; v_gene: TRBV18; d_gene: -; CDR3aa: CASSITGNYEQYF; CDR3nt: TGTGCCAGCTCAATTACCGGGAACTACGAGCAGTACTTC
abundance: -; j_gene: TRBJ1-3; v_gene: TRBV5-1; d_gene: -; CDR3aa: CASSSTGGSGNTIYF; CDR3nt: TGCGCCAGCAGCTCCACCGGGGGATCTGGAAACACCATATATTTT
abundance: few; j_gene: TRBJ2-3; v_gene: TRBV2; d_gene: -; CDR3aa: CAGTGTADTQYF; CDR3nt: TGTGCCGGCACAGGGACCGCAGATACGCAGTATTTT
abundance: few; j_gene: TRBJ2-3; v_gene: TRBV7-6; d_gene: TRBD2; CDR3aa: CASSIKSAGGRGSTDTQYF; CDR3nt: TGTGCCAGCAGCATAAAGTCAGCGGGGGGGCGAGGGAGCACAGATACGCAGTATTTT
abundance: -; j_gene: TRBJ2-5; v_gene: TRBV9; d_gene: TRBD2; CDR3aa: CASSLGGLAGLQETQYF; CDR3nt: TGTGCCAGCAGCCTGGGGGGGCTAGCGGGGTTACAAGAGACCCAGTACTTC
abundance: few; j_gene: TRBJ2-5; v_gene: TRBV24-1; d_gene: TRBD2; CDR3aa: CATSDKRSSGKETQYF; CDR3nt: TGTGCCACCAGTGATAAGAGGTCTAGCGGTAAAGAGACCCAGTACTTC
abundance: -; j_gene: TRBJ1-6; v_gene: TRBV6-6; d_gene: -; CDR3aa: CASKSGRWSPLHF; CDR3nt: TGTGCCAGTAAATCGGGAAGGTGGTCACCCCTCCACTTT
abundance: few; j_gene: TRBJ1-2; v_gene: TRBV20-1; d_gene: -; CDR3aa: CSAERGSYGYTF; CDR3nt: TGCAGTGCGGAACGGGGCAGCTATGGCTACACCTTC
abundance: few; j_gene: TRBJ2-3; v_gene: TRBV7-9; d_gene: -; CDR3aa: CASSPLGSAGATDTQYF; CDR3nt: TGTGCCAGCAGCCCCCTAGGGTCGGCGGGGGCCACAGATACGCAGTATTTT
abundance: few; j_gene: TRBJ2-7; v_gene: TRBV4-1; d_gene: TRBD1; CDR3aa: CASSQVVRGSYEQYF; CDR3nt: TGCGCCAGCAGCCAAGTGGTCAGGGGGTCGTACGAGCAGTACTTC
abundance: once; j_gene: TRBJ1-2; v_gene: TRBV7-2; d_gene: -; CDR3aa: CASSFPRTTTNSGYTF; CDR3nt: TGTGCCAGCAGCTTCCCCCGAACGACTACTAACTCTGGCTACACCTTC
abundance: few; j_gene: TRBJ1-3; v_gene: TRBV4-2; d_gene: -; CDR3aa: CASSPGRASGNTIYF; CDR3nt: TGTGCCAGCAGCCCAGGCAGGGCCTCTGGAAACACCATATATTTT
abundance: few; j_gene: TRBJ1-5; v_gene: TRBV4-1; d_gene: -; CDR3aa: CASSQGAAYGNQPQHF; CDR3nt: TGCGCCAGCAGCCAGGGGGCCGCCTATGGCAATCAGCCCCAGCATTTT
abundance: -; j_gene: TRBJ1-1; v_gene: TRBV7-2; d_gene: -; CDR3aa: CASSLAHPPGTEAFF; CDR3nt: TGTGCCAGCAGCTTAGCTCATCCACCCGGCACTGAAGCTTTCTTT
abundance: many; j_gene: TRBJ2-3; v_gene: TRBV7-2; d_gene: TRBD2; CDR3aa: CASSRDYYTDTQYF; CDR3nt: TGTGCCAGCAGCCGGGACTATTACACAGATACGCAGTATTTT
abundance: -; j_gene: TRBJ2-2; v_gene: TRBV7-8; d_gene: -; CDR3aa: CASSPWTERELFF; CDR3nt: TGTGCCAGCAGCCCCTGGACAGAACGGGAGCTGTTTTTT
abundance: -; j_gene: TRBJ2-3; v_gene: TRBV6-1; d_gene: TRBD1; CDR3aa: CASSERTGEGDTQYF; CDR3nt: TGTGCCAGCAGTGAACGGACAGGGGAGGGAGATACGCAGTATTTT
abundance: -; j_gene: TRBJ1-2; v_gene: TRBV12-3/TRBV12-4; d_gene: -; CDR3aa: CASSSGGNGYTF; CDR3nt: TGTGCCAGCAGCTCCGGGGGGAACGGCTACACCTTC
abundance: -; j_gene: TRBJ2-3; v_gene: TRBV7-3; d_gene: TRBD2; CDR3aa: CASSSLAGVSKDTQYF; CDR3nt: TGTGCCAGCAGCTCCCTAGCGGGAGTTAGCAAAGATACGCAGTATTTT
abundance: -; j_gene: TRBJ2-1; v_gene: TRBV12-3/TRBV12-4; d_gene: -; CDR3aa: CASNEAFNEQFF; CDR3nt: TGTGCCAGCAATGAAGCCTTCAATGAGCAGTTCTTC
abundance: few; j_gene: TRBJ2-2; v_gene: TRBV12-3/TRBV12-4; d_gene: -; CDR3aa: CAAGSGTGELFF; CDR3nt: TGTGCCGCAGGGAGTGGCACGGGGGAGCTGTTTTTT